The 25 T cell receptor beta chains below were found in one sample sequenced in a study of blood T cell repertoires in COVID-19. Sequencing used immunoSEQ multiplex PCR; TCRdb keeps in-frame clones, though not all of them. The repertoire holds a few hundred thousand clones, 80% to 90% seen once, with 9.5% to 13% in the top ten. Material: peripheral blood. These receptors originate from a woman aged 65 to 85 with COVID-19, enrolled during active disease.

The CDR3 bases are TGTGCCAGCAGTCAGGTGGTGAATCAGCCCCAGCATTTT. Translated, it gives CASSQVVNQPQHF. V and J are TRBV7-2 and TRBJ1-5, with no clear D. V lost 6 bases, J lost 4 bases, and 10 bases lay in between. The CDR3 runs to 13 residues. The germline gives CDR1 SGHTA, CDR2 FQGNSA.

V is TRBV30 and J is TRBJ2-3; 13 bases line up with TRBD2. The ends lost 1 base at V and 4 bases at J; junction bases unmatched: 17. Per the germline V gene, CDR1 is GTSNPN and CDR2 is SVGIG (reference sequence). This CDR3 contains 20 residues. The CDR3 DNA sequence: TGTGCCTGGAGTGAGCCGGGACTAGCGGGATCTCAAATATACGCAGATACGCAGTATTTT. Its protein product is CAWSEPGLAGSQIYADTQYF. Full variable domain (remainder filled in from reference TRBV30 and TRBJ2-3): SQTIHQWPATLVQPVGSPLSLECTVEGTSNPNLYWYRQAAGRGLQLLFYSVGIGQISSEVPQNLSASRPQDRQFILSSKKLLLSDSGFYLCAWSEPGLAGSQIYADTQYFGPGTRLTVL.

This clone was recorded only once. V is TRBV19 and J is TRBJ2-1; 9 bases map to TRBD1. With V trimmed by 5 bases and J by 2 bases, 7 bases remained unmatched. This CDR3 is 16 amino acids long. Germline values: CDR1 LNHDA, CDR2 SQIVND (reference sequence). The CDR3 bases are TGTGCCAGTAGTGGAGCCGGGACAGGGACCTACAATGAGCAGTTCTTC. Residues: CASSGAGTGTYNEQFF.

The count of this clone is one. The genes are TRBV6-2 or TRBV6-3 and TRBJ1-6, with 8 bases lining up with TRBD1. V was pared by 5 bases and J by 7 bases, with 4 bases of the junction left unmatched. Germline-derived CDR1 and CDR2 are MNHEY and SVGEGT. This CDR3 region has 14 residues. The CDR3 DNA is TGTGCCAGCAGTCAACGACAGGGGAATTCACCCCTCCACTTT. This encodes CASSQRQGNSPLHF.

The genes are TRBV7-2 and TRBJ1-1; a possible D gene is TRBD1 (6 bases). V lost 1 base and J 3 bases, leaving 15 bases between the germline ends. The V gene's germline CDR1 is SGHTA and CDR2 FQGNSA. CDR3 length equals 16 residues. The CDR3 protein is CASSLGIPGQYTEAFF. The CDR3 coding sequence is TGTGCCAGCAGCTTAGGGATCCCAGGACAGTACACTGAAGCTTTCTTT.

The rearrangement uses TRBV5-1 and TRBJ1-1, with 10 bases that match TRBD1. Germline V lookup: CDR1 SGHRS, CDR2 YFSETQ. The CDR3 sequence is 15 residues long. Trimming removed 4 bases from V and 1 base from J; junction bases left unmatched: 4. Here the CDR3 DNA reads TGCGCCAGCAGCCTACGGACAGGGGGGAACACTGAAGCTTTCTTT. The encoded protein is CASSLRTGGNTEAFF.

The chain employs TRBV19 and TRBJ1-5; D ambiguous. The CDR3 has 13 amino acids. Per germline, CDR1 LNHDA and CDR2 SQIVND (reference sequence). Trimming took off 10 bases at V and 3 bases at J, with 13 bases between the two ends. The CDR3 DNA is TGTGCCACTGCTAACGGTCTCAATCAGCCCCAGCATTTT. Its translation is CATANGLNQPQHF. Full variable domain (missing parts from reference TRBV19 and TRBJ1-5): DGGITQSPKYLFRKEGQNVTLSCEQNLNHDAMYWYRQDPGQGLRLIYYSQIVNDFQKGDIAEGYSVSREKKESFPLTVTSAQKNPTAFYLCATANGLNQPQHFGDGTRLSIL.

The chain has TRBV29-1 and TRBJ2-2; D gene uncertain. The V gene's germline CDR1 is SQVTM and CDR2 ANQGSEA. The CDR3 has 11 residues. The V gene lost 3 bases and the J gene lost 7 bases, with 6 bases spanning the gap. In DNA, the CDR3 is TGCAGCGTTGAGACTGTCGGGGAGCTGTTTTTT. It codes for CSVETVGELFF.

The V and J genes are TRBV7-9 and TRBJ1-1; a possible D gene is TRBD1 (6 bases). The germline gives CDR1 SEHNR, CDR2 FQNEAQ (reference sequence). The CDR3 has 15 residues. Trimming removed 2 bases at V and 3 bases at J, with 13 bases between. CDR3 sequence (DNA): TGTGCCAGCAGCTTACCACGGGGGGCCTACACTGAAGCTTTCTTT. This translates into CASSLPRGAYTEAFF.

The chain employs TRBV2 and TRBJ2-4; a possible D gene is TRBD1 (5 bases). The V gene lost 6 bases and the J gene lost 2 bases, with 20 bases spanning the gap. This CDR3 is built from 17 residues. Germline values: CDR1 SNHLY, CDR2 FYNNEI. CDR3 sequence reads: CASRQFNAGIPKNIQYF. The CDR3 DNA is TGTGCCAGCAGGCAATTTAACGCAGGGATACCCAAAAACATTCAGTACTTC.

This clone appeared once. V gene TRBV7-8 combines with J gene TRBJ1-2; D gene ambiguous. CDR1 is SGHVS and CDR2 is FQNEAQ in the germline V gene. The CDR3 has 13 residues. V gave up 3 bases and J gave up 4 bases, with 9 bases separating them. CDR3 sequence: CASSFRDIYGYTF. In DNA form, the CDR3 reads TGTGCCAGCAGCTTCCGTGACATCTATGGCTACACCTTC.

The genes are TRBV7-9 and TRBJ1-2; D is uncertain. The V gene lost 0 bases and the J gene lost 4 bases, with 9 bases spanning the gap. This CDR3 has 14 amino acids. Germline lookup yields CDR1 SEHNR and CDR2 FQNEAQ (reference sequence). Here the CDR3 reads CASSLASLFYGYTF. The CDR3 nucleotides read TGTGCCAGCAGCTTAGCGAGTCTATTCTATGGCTACACCTTC.

This sequence joins TRBV27 and TRBJ1-1; 8 bases align to TRBD1. CDR1 is MNHEY and CDR2 is SMNVEV in the germline V gene (reference sequence). The CDR3 totals 14 residues. V was pared by 6 bases and J by 11 bases, with 14 bases of the junction left unmatched. The CDR3: CASSPRRQGAAAFF. Here the CDR3 DNA reads TGTGCCAGCAGCCCCCGTCGGCAGGGGGCGGCGGCTTTCTTT.

This chain connects TRBV4-1 to TRBJ1-2, with TRBD1 matching over 7 bases. Germline CDR1 reads MGHRA; CDR2 reads YSYEKL. J gave up 2 bases and V 5 bases, and 5 bases lay outside the gene matches. CDR3 size: 14 residues. Here the CDR3 reads CASSYATGNYGYTF. The CDR3, as DNA: TGCGCCAGCAGCTACGCGACAGGGAACTATGGCTACACCTTC.

This chain uses TRBV7-9 with TRBJ2-3; 10 nucleotides line up with TRBD2. Germline values: CDR1 SEHNR, CDR2 FQNEAQ (reference sequence). The CDR3 consists of 17 residues. V lost 2 bases to trimming and J lost 7 bases; unmatched junction nucleotides: 12. The CDR3 protein is CASSLRGGAGGRNTQYF. CDR3 nucleotides: TGTGCCAGCAGCTTACGGGGAGGAGCGGGAGGGCGGAATACGCAGTATTTT.

This sequence joins TRBV2 and TRBJ2-3; D might be TRBD1 (6 bases). The V and J ends lost 8 bases and 1 base respectively, with 13 bases between them. Germline V gives CDR1 SNHLY, CDR2 FYNNEI. The CDR3 contains 14 residues. The CDR3 region is CASLVGARTDTQYF. The CDR3 nucleotides read TGTGCCAGCTTAGTGGGGGCCCGCACAGATACGCAGTATTTT.

This chain connects TRBV5-1 to TRBJ1-1; no clear D. Germline assignment: CDR1 SGHRS and CDR2 YFSETQ. This CDR3 spans 12 amino acids. Trimming cost V 5 bases and J 0 bases, with 5 bases left between them. The CDR3 DNA sequence: TGCGCCAGCAGAGACATGAACACTGAAGCTTTCTTT. Encoded protein: CASRDMNTEAFF. The complete variable domain, with remaining parts taken from reference TRBV5-1 and TRBJ1-1, reads KAGVTQTPRYLIKTRGQQVTLSCSPISGHRSVSWYQQTPGQGLQFLFEYFSETQRNKGNFPGRFSGRQFSNSRSEMNVSTLELGDSALYLCASRDMNTEAFFGQGTRLTVV.

The V and J genes are TRBV6-6 and TRBJ2-3, with 8 bases that match TRBD2. V dropped 10 bases and J dropped 1; count of bases not matched to a gene: 7. The CDR3 runs to 14 residues. Germline CDR1 reads MNHNY; CDR2 reads SVGAGI (reference sequence). The CDR3 loop reads CATGGGPGTDTQYF. CDR3 DNA sequence: TGTGCCACTGGCGGGGGGCCGGGCACAGATACGCAGTATTTT.

The chain is built from TRBV24-1 and TRBJ2-4; perhaps TRBD1 as D (5 bases). V was cut by 4 bases and J by 7 bases, with 13 bases left in between. The germline V gene has CDR1 KGHDR and CDR2 SFDVKD. The CDR3 consists of 14 residues. CDR3 DNA sequence: TGTGCCACCAGTGACCGACAGAAAGGGAACATTCAGTACTTC. This gives the protein CATSDRQKGNIQYF.

The chain carries TRBV10-3 and TRBJ2-3; TRBD2 agrees at 7 bases. Germline CDR1 and CDR2: ENHRY and SYGVKD. J lost 6 bases, V lost 5 bases, and 8 bases had no gene match. This CDR3 region has 14 residues. This CDR3 reads CAISPGEGDDTQYF. In DNA form, the CDR3 reads TGTGCCATCAGTCCCGGGGAGGGAGACGATACGCAGTATTTT.

The V call is TRBV18, the J call TRBJ2-7, with a tentative D call TRBD1 (7 bases). Germline loops: CDR1 KGHSH, CDR2 LQKENI. CDR3 size: 15 residues. Trimming removed 2 bases from V and 5 bases from J, with 16 bases in between. The CDR3 is CASSPRSGGWNEQYF. The CDR3 DNA sequence: TGTGCCAGCTCACCAAGGTCAGGGGGGTGGAACGAGCAGTACTTC.

The V call is TRBV6-6, the J call TRBJ1-6; TRBD1 matches 9 bases. The CDR3 has 14 amino acids. V lost 6 bases to trimming and J lost 9 bases; unmatched junction nucleotides: 6. Germline V gene sequence: CDR1 MNHNY, CDR2 SVGAGI (reference sequence). The CDR3 sequence: CASSPGQGFSPLHF. The CDR3 DNA reads TGTGCCAGCAGCCCGGGACAGGGCTTTTCACCCCTCCACTTT.

This chain's CDR3 is CASSTNTGQGGNYGYTF. As DNA, the CDR3 is TGCGCCAGCAGCACCAACACCGGACAGGGTGGGAACTATGGCTACACCTTC. The V call is TRBV5-1, the J call TRBJ1-2; the match to TRBD1 covers 8 bases. The CDR3 spans 17 residues. The germline V gene has CDR1 SGHRS and CDR2 YFSETQ. V dropped 4 bases and J dropped 2; count of bases not matched to a gene: 13.

The chain couples TRBV5-1 to TRBJ2-1, with 11 bases identical to TRBD1. J gave up 8 bases and V 0 bases, and 7 bases lay outside the gene matches. The CDR3 consists of 16 residues. Germline V gene lookup returns CDR1 SGHRS and CDR2 YFSETQ. Here the CDR3 DNA reads TGCGCCAGCAGCTTGGTCGGGACAGGGGGTTCCTATGAGCAGTTCTTC. Amino acids: CASSLVGTGGSYEQFF.

The chain carries TRBV4-1 and TRBJ1-1, with a possible D match to TRBD1 (5 bases). Germline CDR1 and CDR2: MGHRA and YSYEKL. The CDR3 sequence is 17 residues long. V was cut by 4 bases and J by 1 base, with 19 bases left in between. Here the CDR3 reads CASSPLDPREGNTEAFF. Here the CDR3 DNA reads TGCGCCAGCAGCCCTCTTGATCCCAGGGAGGGGAACACTGAAGCTTTCTTT.